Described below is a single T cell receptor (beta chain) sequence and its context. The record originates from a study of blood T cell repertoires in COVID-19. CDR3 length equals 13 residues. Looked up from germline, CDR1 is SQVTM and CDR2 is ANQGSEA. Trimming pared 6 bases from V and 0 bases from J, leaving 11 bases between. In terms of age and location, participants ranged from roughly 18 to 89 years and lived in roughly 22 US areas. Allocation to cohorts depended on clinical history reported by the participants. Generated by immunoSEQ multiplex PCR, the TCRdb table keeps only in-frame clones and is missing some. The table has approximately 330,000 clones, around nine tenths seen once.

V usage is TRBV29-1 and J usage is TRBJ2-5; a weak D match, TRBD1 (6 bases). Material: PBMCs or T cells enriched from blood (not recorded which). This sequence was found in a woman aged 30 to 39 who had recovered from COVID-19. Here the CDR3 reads CSVDRTYQETQYF. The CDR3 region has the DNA TGCAGCGTAGACAGGACTTACCAAGAGACCCAGTACTTC.